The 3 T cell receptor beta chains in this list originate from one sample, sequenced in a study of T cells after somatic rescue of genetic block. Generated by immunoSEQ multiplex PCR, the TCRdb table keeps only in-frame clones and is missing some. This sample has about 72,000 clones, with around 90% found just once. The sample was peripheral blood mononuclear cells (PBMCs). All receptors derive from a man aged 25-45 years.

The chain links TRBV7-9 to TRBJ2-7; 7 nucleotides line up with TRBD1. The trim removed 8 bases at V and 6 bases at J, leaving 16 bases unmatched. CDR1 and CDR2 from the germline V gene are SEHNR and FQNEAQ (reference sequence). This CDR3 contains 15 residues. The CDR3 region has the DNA TGTGCCAGCCGATCGCTTTGGCAGGGGGTGGGCGAGCAGTACTTC. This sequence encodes CASRSLWQGVGEQYF.

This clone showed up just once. The CDR3 DNA follows: TGTGCCAGCAGCGTAGACGGTTATGGCACAGATACGCAGTATTTT. It translates to CASSVDGYGTDTQYF. The chain has TRBV9 and TRBJ2-3, with D hard to call. Between the trimmed V and J ends, which lost 0 bases and 1 base, there was a span of 9 bases. The CDR3 covers 15 residues. Germline V gene lookup returns CDR1 SGDLS and CDR2 YYNGEE.

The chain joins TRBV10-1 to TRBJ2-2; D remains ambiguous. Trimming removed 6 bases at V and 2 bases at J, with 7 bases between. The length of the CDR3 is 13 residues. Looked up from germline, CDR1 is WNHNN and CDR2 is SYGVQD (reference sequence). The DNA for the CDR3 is TGCGCCAGCAGGGCAGTTAACACCGGGGAGCTGTTTTTT. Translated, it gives CASRAVNTGELFF.